These T cell receptor beta chains were read from a single sample in a study of blood T cell repertoires in COVID-19. Libraries were prepared by immunoSEQ multiplex PCR; TCRdb keeps only in-frame clonotypes and omits some of them. In the table there are about 210,000 clones, 80% of which are singletons. The sequencing input was peripheral blood. These receptors were obtained from a man aged 55 to 70 with acute or convalescent COVID-19. CDR3s leave out the opening cysteine and the closing phenylalanine or tryptophan. The order of the fields is J gene, V gene, CDR3 protein.

>TRBJ1-5|TRBV2
ASSEALDRGNQPQH
>TRBJ2-2|TRBV11-1
ATDRGGNTGELF
>TRBJ1-1|TRBV27
ASSWDRASEAF
>TRBJ2-4|TRBV3-1/TRBV3-2
ASSQSPSNIQY
>TRBJ1-1|TRBV2
ASREPGGRRGARTEAF
>TRBJ2-5|TRBV6-5
ASTGTSGSPPQY
>TRBJ2-5|TRBV24-1
ATSAGQETQY
>TRBJ1-3|TRBV7-9
ASSWPTGNTIY
>TRBJ1-1|TRBV2
ASSVQGPEAF
>TRBJ1-1|TRBV5-6
ASSSWTDNTEAF
>TRBJ2-1|TRBV7-8
ASSLGTSYDEQF
>TRBJ2-1|TRBV6-5
ASSYSGRPYNEQF
>TRBJ2-1|TRBV3-1/TRBV3-2
ASSQRGLGRTEQF
>TRBJ2-5|TRBV3-1/TRBV3-2
ASSSLSQETQY
>TRBJ1-4|TRBV7-8
ASSLVAGPGLNEKLF
>TRBJ2-7|TRBV6-1
ASSGHPGQGYRNYEQY
>TRBJ2-1|TRBV19
ASSISSIPSYNEQF
>TRBJ2-1|TRBV4-2
ASSLAGKPNEQF
>TRBJ2-1|TRBV10-2
ATKTGHEQF
>TRBJ2-2|TRBV5-4
ASSISGSTTGELF
>TRBJ2-5|TRBV6-6
ASSPTGETQY
>TRBJ1-1|TRBV27
ASSPKSPGIGNTEAF
>TRBJ2-2|TRBV4-3
ASSLFWDSNTGELF
>TRBJ2-2|TRBV3-1/TRBV3-2
ASSQGTGAGELF
>TRBJ2-1|TRBV5-1
ASSLTGTYYNEQF
>TRBJ2-2|TRBV4-2
ASSLGTANTGELF
>TRBJ1-6|TRBV5-1
ASSLAPEEYNSPLH
>TRBJ2-7|TRBV6-2/TRBV6-3
ASSRVRGGEQY
>TRBJ2-7|TRBV6-5
ASSYGSGTREY
>TRBJ2-2|TRBV4-1
ASSQALDILNTGELF
>TRBJ2-3|TRBV18
ASSYSGRGTLSRDTQY
>TRBJ1-5|TRBV28
ASSPGGVGNQPQH
>TRBJ2-1|TRBV18
ASSPPGLAGNEQF
>TRBJ2-1|TRBV11-2
ASKDRLADSYNEQF
>TRBJ2-2|TRBV4-2
ATLDSNTGELF
>TRBJ2-7|TRBV5-1
ASSPSPQRGYEQY
>TRBJ2-2|TRBV10-2
ASGTSNTGELF
>TRBJ2-1|TRBV4-2
ASSQGRGSDNEQF
>TRBJ1-3|TRBV7-3
ASGAGAGNTIY
>TRBJ2-1|TRBV3-1/TRBV3-2
ASRSGPLREQF
>TRBJ1-1|TRBV27
ASSSPYRVGAEAF
>TRBJ2-1|TRBV7-2
ASSLHSSGTVEQF
>TRBJ1-1|TRBV6-5
ASSKQVNTEAF
>TRBJ2-2|TRBV29-1
SASQGASTGELF
>TRBJ1-2|TRBV5-4
ASSAVTGLYGYT
>TRBJ1-6|TRBV4-1
ASSQLGQGRSPLH
>TRBJ1-2|TRBV9
ASSVGGANYGYT
>TRBJ1-2|TRBV28
ATRSGQRFGYT